This T cell receptor (beta chain) was profiled in a study of T-cell memory formation after mild COVID-19. The V and J ends lost 7 bases and 3 bases respectively, with 10 bases between them. CDR1 and CDR2 from the germline V gene are ENHRY and SYGVKD. This CDR3 comprises 13 residues. A single record per CDR3 protein comes from TCRdb applying MiXCR to the 5' RACE reads. The sample lists under 300,000 distinct CDR3 sequences, under 8.5% occurring once. Whole-study results and caveats: Contracting clones from day 15 to 85 showed balanced CD4/CD8; later expanders favored CD4+. CD4+ clones that contracted lay mainly in CM and EM; CD8+ ones lay in EMRA. There was no confirmation that second-wave clones peaking on day 37 were SARS-CoV-2 specific.

A few counts support this clonotype. Its specificity is not known. Sequencing was performed on PBMCs or a T cell subset sorted from them (not recorded which). The receptor's source is a man younger than 30 who had mild COVID-19 (a few samples of this study predate the infection). Cell type and time point are not known. The genes are TRBV10-3 and TRBJ1-5; D remains unclear. This CDR3 reads CAITGAYNQPQHF. The DNA for the CDR3 is TGTGCCATCACCGGCGCCTACAATCAGCCCCAGCATTTT.